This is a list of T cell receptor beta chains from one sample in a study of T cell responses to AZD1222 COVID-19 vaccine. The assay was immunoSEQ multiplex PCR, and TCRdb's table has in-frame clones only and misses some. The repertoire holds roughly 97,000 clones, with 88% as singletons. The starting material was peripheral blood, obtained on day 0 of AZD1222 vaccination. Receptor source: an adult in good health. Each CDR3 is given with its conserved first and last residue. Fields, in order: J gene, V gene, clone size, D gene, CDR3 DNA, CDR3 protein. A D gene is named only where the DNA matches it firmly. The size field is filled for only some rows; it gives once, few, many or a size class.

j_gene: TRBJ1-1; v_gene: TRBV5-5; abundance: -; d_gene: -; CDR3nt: TGTGCCAGCAGTTTTGTAATGACGGATAACACTGAAGCTTTCTTT; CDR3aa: CASSFVMTDNTEAFF
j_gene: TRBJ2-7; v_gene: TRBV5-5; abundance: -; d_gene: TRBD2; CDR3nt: TGTGCCAGCAGCCCGGGACTAGCGGGAGAAAGCTACGAGCAGTACTTC; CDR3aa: CASSPGLAGESYEQYF
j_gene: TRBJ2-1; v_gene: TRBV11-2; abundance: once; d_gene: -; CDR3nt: TGTGCCAGCAGCTTGACCAATGAGCAGTTCTTC; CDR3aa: CASSLTNEQFF
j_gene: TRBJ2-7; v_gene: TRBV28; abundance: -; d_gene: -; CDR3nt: TGTGCCAGCTTCCGACCCGAAGACGAGCAGTACTTC; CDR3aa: CASFRPEDEQYF
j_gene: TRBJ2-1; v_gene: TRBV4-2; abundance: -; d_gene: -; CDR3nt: TGTGCCAGCAGCCAATCGACGGGGGACCTATACAATGAGCAGTTCTTC; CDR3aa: CASSQSTGDLYNEQFF
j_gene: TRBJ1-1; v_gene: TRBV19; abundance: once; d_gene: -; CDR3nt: TGTGCCAGTAGTATGATCGAGGGAGAGAACACTGAAGCTTTCTTT; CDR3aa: CASSMIEGENTEAFF
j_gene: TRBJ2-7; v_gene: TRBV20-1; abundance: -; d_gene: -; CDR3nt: TGCAGAGCCGAAAATATTTACGAGCAGTACTTC; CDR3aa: CRAENIYEQYF
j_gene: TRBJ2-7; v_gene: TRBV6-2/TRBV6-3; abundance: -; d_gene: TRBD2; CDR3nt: TGTGCCAGCAGTAGAGCGGGAGCCGCTGAAGAGCAGTACTTC; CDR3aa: CASSRAGAAEEQYF
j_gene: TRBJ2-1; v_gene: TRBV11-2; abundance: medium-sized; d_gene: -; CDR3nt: TGTGCCAGCAGCTTAGGACCCACTAGCCGGAGCTCCTACAATGAGCAGTTCTTC; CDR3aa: CASSLGPTSRSSYNEQFF
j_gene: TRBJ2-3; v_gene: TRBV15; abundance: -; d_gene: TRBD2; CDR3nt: TGTGCCACCAGCAGCTCTATTAGCGGGAGAGTAGATACGCAGTATTTT; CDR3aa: CATSSSISGRVDTQYF
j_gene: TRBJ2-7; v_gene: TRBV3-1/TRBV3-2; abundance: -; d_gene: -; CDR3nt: TGTGCCAGCAGCCAAGATGGAACCCGTTTCTACGAGCAGTACTTC; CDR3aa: CASSQDGTRFYEQYF
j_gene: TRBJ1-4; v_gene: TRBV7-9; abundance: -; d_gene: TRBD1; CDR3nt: TGTGCCAGCGGACAGGGGGAGGAAAAACTGTTTTTT; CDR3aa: CASGQGEEKLFF
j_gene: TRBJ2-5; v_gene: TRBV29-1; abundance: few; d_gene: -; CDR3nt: TGCAGCACTCGCGGGCCCAACAGGGTTTACCAAGAGACCCAGTACTTC; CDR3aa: CSTRGPNRVYQETQYF
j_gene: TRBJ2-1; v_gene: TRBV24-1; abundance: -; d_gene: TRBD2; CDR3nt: TGTGCCACCAGTGATCATGCTAGCGGACCCAACAATGAGCAGTTCTTC; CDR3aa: CATSDHASGPNNEQFF
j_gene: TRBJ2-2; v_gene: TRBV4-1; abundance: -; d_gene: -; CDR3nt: TGCGCCAGCAGCTGGAAAGCCGGCGAATACACCGGGGAGCTGTTTTTT; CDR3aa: CASSWKAGEYTGELFF
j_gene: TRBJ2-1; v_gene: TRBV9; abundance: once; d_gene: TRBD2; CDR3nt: TGTGCCAGCAGCGCTACTTTAGCGGGAGGCTACAATGAGCAGTTCTTC; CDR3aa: CASSATLAGGYNEQFF
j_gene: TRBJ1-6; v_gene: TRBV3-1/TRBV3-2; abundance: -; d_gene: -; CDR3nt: TGTGCCAGCAGCCAAGAATGGGGGGGACACTCACCCCTCCACTTT; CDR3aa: CASSQEWGGHSPLHF
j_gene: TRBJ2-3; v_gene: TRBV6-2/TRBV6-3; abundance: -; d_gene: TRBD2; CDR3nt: TGTGCCAGCAGTTATACGGGGGGGCCCGGAGATACGCAGTATTTT; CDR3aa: CASSYTGGPGDTQYF
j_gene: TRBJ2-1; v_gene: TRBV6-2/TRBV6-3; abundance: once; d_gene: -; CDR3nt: TGTGCCAGCAGTTACCTCAATCTAGCCCCCGGGCAGTTCTTC; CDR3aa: CASSYLNLAPGQFF
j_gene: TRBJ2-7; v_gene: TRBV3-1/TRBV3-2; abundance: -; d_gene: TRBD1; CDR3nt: TGTGCCAGCAGCTTGGGACAGGGCTCCTACGAGCAGTACTTC; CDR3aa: CASSLGQGSYEQYF
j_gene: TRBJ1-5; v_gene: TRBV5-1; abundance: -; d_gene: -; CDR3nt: TGCGCCAGCAGCTTGACCGAAAATCAGCCCCAGCATTTT; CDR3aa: CASSLTENQPQHF
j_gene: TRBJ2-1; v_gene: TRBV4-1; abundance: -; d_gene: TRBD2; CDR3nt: TGCGCCAGCAGCCAAGCGGGTAGCGGGAGGGCCGGTGAGCAGTTCTTC; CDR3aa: CASSQAGSGRAGEQFF
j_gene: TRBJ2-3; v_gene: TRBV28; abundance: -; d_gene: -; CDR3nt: TGTGCCACCGCATTGGAGGGGGCCAGCGGGGGCTACACAGATACGCAGTATTTT; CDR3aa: CATALEGASGGYTDTQYF
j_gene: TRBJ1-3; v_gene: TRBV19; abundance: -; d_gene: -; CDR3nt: TGTGCCAGTAGTATCTGGGGATCGGGCTCTGGAAACACCATATATTTT; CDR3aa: CASSIWGSGSGNTIYF
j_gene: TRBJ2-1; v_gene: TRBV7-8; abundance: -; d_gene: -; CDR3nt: TGTGCCAGCAGCTTAGCGGGATCTCCGAGCAATGAGCAGTTCTTC; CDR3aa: CASSLAGSPSNEQFF
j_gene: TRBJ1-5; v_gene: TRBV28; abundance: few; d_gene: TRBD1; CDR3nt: TGTGCCAGTCAATACAGGGGGAATCAGCCCCAGCATTTT; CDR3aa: CASQYRGNQPQHF
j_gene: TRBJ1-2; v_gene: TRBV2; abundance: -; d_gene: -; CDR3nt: TGTGCCAGCAGTGAGGAGGGAGAAGGTGTTAGCTACACCTTC; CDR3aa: CASSEEGEGVSYTF
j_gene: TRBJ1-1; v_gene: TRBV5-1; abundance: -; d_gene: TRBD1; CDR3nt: TGCGCCAGCAGCCGCTCACAGGGGAGCGCCACTGAAGCTTTCTTT; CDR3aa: CASSRSQGSATEAFF
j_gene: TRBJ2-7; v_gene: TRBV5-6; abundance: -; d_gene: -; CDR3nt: TGTGCCAGCATCGAACTCGGAGGTTGGGGTTCCTACGAGCAGTACTTC; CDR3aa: CASIELGGWGSYEQYF
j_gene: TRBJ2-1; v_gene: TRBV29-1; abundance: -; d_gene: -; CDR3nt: TGCAGCGTTGTCAGGCCAGGGTTACGGAATGAGCAGTTCTTC; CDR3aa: CSVVRPGLRNEQFF
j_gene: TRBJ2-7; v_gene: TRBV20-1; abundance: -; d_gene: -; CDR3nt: TGCAGTGCCGCGGAGAGATACGAGCAGTACTTC; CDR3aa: CSAAERYEQYF
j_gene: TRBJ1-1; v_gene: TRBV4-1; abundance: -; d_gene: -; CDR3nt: TGCGCCAGCAGCCTAGCACAGGGCTCGCCTGAAGCTTTCTTT; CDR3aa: CASSLAQGSPEAFF
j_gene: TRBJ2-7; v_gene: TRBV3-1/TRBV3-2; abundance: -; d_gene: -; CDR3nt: TGTGCCAGCAGCCAGGAAGTCTACGAGCAGTACTTC; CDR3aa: CASSQEVYEQYF
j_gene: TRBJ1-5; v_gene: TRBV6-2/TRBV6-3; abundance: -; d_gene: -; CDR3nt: TGTGCCAGCAGCCCTGTTGGGAGGAGCAATCAGCCCCAGCATTTT; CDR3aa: CASSPVGRSNQPQHF
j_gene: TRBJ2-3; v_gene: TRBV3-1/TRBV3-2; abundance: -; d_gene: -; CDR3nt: TGTGCCAGCAGCCGGCAGGATACGCAGTATTTT; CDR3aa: CASSRQDTQYF
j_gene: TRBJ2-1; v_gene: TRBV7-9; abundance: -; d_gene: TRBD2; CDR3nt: TGTGCCAGCAGCTTATCTCTGGGGGGGAATGAGCAGTTCTTC; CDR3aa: CASSLSLGGNEQFF
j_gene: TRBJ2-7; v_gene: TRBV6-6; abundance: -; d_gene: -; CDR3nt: TGTGCCAGCAGTTACTATCGCGCCAACTACGAGCAGTACTTC; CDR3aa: CASSYYRANYEQYF
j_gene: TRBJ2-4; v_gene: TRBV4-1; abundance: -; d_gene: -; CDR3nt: TGCGCCAGCAGCCAAGACCCCTCGGGGGTGGGGTCCAAAAACATTCAGTACTTC; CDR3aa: CASSQDPSGVGSKNIQYF
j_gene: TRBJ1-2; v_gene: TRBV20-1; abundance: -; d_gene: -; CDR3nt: TGCAGTGCTAGTCCTAGGGCCAGGGTCAACGGCTACACCTTC; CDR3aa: CSASPRARVNGYTF
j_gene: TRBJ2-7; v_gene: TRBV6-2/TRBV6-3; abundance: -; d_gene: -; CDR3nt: TGTGCCAGCAGTACCTTGACAGAGCTCTACGAGCAGTACTTC; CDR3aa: CASSTLTELYEQYF
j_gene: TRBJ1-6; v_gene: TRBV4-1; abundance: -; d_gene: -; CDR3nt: TGCGCCAGCAGCCAACCCCCCCCCAATTCACCCCTCCACTTT; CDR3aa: CASSQPPPNSPLHF
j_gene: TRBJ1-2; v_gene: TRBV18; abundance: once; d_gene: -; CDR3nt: TGTGCCAGCTCACCAGGAGTAGGAGAAAACTATGGCTACACCTTC; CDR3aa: CASSPGVGENYGYTF
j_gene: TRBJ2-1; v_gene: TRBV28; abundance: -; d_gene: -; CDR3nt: TGTGCCAGCAGCCCGGGGGAGGGGGTTTATTCCTACAATGAGCAGTTCTTC; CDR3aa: CASSPGEGVYSYNEQFF
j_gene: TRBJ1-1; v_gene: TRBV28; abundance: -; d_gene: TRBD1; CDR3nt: TGTGCCAGCAGTTTAGGGGACAGGGGAGGGACTGAAGCTTTCTTT; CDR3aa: CASSLGDRGGTEAFF
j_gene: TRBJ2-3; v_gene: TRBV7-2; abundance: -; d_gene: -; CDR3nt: TGTGCCAGCAGCTTAACCGGATGGTTGGGGGGGCCGAGCACAGATACGCAGTATTTT; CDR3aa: CASSLTGWLGGPSTDTQYF
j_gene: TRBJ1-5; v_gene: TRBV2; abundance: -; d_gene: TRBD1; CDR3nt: TGTGCCAGCAGTGCCGACAGGGGGTATCAGCCCCAGCATTTT; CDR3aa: CASSADRGYQPQHF
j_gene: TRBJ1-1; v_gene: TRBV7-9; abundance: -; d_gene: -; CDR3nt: TGTGCCAGCAGCTTACAATTGAACACTGAAGCTTTCTTT; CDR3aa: CASSLQLNTEAFF
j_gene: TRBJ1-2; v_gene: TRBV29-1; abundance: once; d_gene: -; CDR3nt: TGCAGCGTTGGAGGGGGGGGCCCTAACTATGGCTACACCTTC; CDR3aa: CSVGGGGPNYGYTF
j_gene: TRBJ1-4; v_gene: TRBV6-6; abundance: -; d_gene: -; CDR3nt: TGTGCCAGTTCCCTTGGGGGGGTGAATGAAAAACTGTTTTTT; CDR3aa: CASSLGGVNEKLFF
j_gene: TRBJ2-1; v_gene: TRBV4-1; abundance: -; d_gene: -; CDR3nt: TGCGCCAGCAGCCAAGAGGGGGAGCCCTACAATGAGCAGTTCTTC; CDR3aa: CASSQEGEPYNEQFF
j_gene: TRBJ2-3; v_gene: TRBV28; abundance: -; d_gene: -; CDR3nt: TGTGCCAGCAAAAAATCCGGGACAAGGACAGATACGCAGTATTTT; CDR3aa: CASKKSGTRTDTQYF
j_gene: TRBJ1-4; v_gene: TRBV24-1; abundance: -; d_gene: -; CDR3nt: TGTGCCACCAGCCCGGGACTCTCACGAGGAACTAATGAAAAACTGTTTTTT; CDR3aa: CATSPGLSRGTNEKLFF
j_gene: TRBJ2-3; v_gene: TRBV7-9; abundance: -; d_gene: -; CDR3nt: TGTGCCAGCAGCTTAGGGGTCTCCGATACGCAGTATTTT; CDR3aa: CASSLGVSDTQYF
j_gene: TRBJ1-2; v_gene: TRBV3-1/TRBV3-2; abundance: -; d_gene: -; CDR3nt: TGTGCCAGCAGCCATAACACACAGGGCGGTGGTTCTGGCTACACCTTC; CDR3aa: CASSHNTQGGGSGYTF
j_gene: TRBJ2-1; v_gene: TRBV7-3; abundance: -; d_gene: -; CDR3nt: TGTGCCAGCAGCTTAACCCTGGGGGCCTCCTACAATGAGCAGTTCTTC; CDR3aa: CASSLTLGASYNEQFF